Below, one TCR beta chain is given with its context. Its antigen is not known. V lost 0 bases and J lost 4, with 9 bases in between. This CDR3 comprises 14 residues. CDR1 and CDR2 from the germline V gene are KGHSH and LQKENI. This specimen belongs to a study of B cell selection in AIRE deficiency. Study-wide points: Of some 3,700 shared Treg TCRbeta sequences, roughly 32% were healthy-donor-only and about 9.6% patient-only. AIRE-deficient Tconv and Treg repertoires matched healthy donors in TCRBV, CDR3 length, diversity.

Regulatory T cells were sorted as CD4+CD25hiCD127low/negative cells. Repertoires were generated with immunoSEQ multiplex PCR, while TCRdb's copy carries only in-frame clones and drops some. The sample lists about 26,000 clones; about 90% were seen once. V usage is TRBV18 and J usage is TRBJ1-2, with D hard to call. Sequencing used CD4+CD25+ Tregs sorted from PBMCs. This sequence was found in a human donor in good health. The CDR3 nucleotides are TGTGCCAGCTCACCACCGGCAGGTGGCTATGGCTACACCTTC. Its protein is CASSPPAGGYGYTF.